The 19 T cell receptor beta chains listed next were all sequenced from one sample in a study of vaccination effects on CD4 cells after COVID-19. Peptide-pool stimulation followed by sequencing identified expanded antigen-specific CD4+ clonotypes in the ViraFEST assay. Cells that had been cultured for 9 to 10 days were the source of isolated CD4+ T cells. Vaccine administered to participants consisted of two doses of either BNT162b2 or mRNA-1273. Here immunoSEQ multiplex PCR was the method, and the copy in TCRdb shows in-frame clones only, minus some. The table has over 50,000 clones, about 80% seen once; the top ten hold 1% to 1.5%. No antigen has been assigned to these receptors. Here the sequenced sample was CD4+ T cells from PBMCs cultured with HCoV-229E spike peptides, taken after COVID-19 vaccination. The receptors here all came from a human donor who received a COVID-19 vaccine.

The rearrangement joins TRBV18 to TRBJ2-2; D gene uncertain. This CDR3 comprises 12 residues. Trimming took off 1 base at V and 7 bases at J, with 4 bases between the two ends. Germline loops: CDR1 KGHSH, CDR2 LQKENI. The CDR3 bases are TGTGCCAGCTCACCACGGGGCGGGGAGCTGTTTTTT. This gives the protein CASSPRGGELFF.

This rearrangement joins TRBV5-1 to TRBJ1-5; D gene unclear. CDR1 and CDR2 from the germline V gene are SGHRS and YFSETQ. Trimming pared 4 bases from V and 0 bases from J, leaving 11 bases between. The length of the CDR3 is 15 residues. The CDR3 region has the DNA TGCGCCAGCAGCGAGGAAGGGTATAGCAATCAGCCCCAGCATTTT. Translating it yields CASSEEGYSNQPQHF.

This clone was counted between two and nine times. The chain carries TRBV28 and TRBJ2-7; 11 bases are shared with TRBD1. CDR1 and CDR2 (germline): MDHEN, SYDVKM. The CDR3 sequence is 15 residues long. The V and J ends lost 1 base and 5 bases, in that order; junction bases with no gene match: 4. CDR3: CASSLYRDRGNEQYV. DNA for the CDR3: TGTGCCAGCAGTTTATACCGGGACAGGGGGAACGAGCAGTACGTC.

The rearrangement uses TRBV5-1 and TRBJ1-1; D is perhaps TRBD1 (5 bases). The V gene lost 3 bases and the J gene lost 6 bases, with 15 bases spanning the gap. CDR3 length: 14 amino acids. Germline CDR1 reads SGHRS; CDR2 reads YFSETQ. The DNA for the CDR3 is TGCGCCAGCAGCTGGGGCCCGACGGGATCTGAAGCTTTCTTT. As protein: CASSWGPTGSEAFF.

This chain joins TRBV5-6 and TRBJ2-5, with TRBD1 as a possible D gene (6 bases). CDR3 length: 15 residues. Looked up from germline, CDR1 is SGHDT and CDR2 is YYEEEE. The V gene lost 5 bases and the J gene lost 1 base, with 15 bases spanning the gap. CDR3 in amino acids: CASRSSGTLQETQYF. The CDR3 DNA reads as TGTGCCAGCAGATCATCCGGGACACTCCAAGAGACCCAGTACTTC. The entire variable domain, with the rest obtained from reference TRBV5-6 and TRBJ2-5, is as follows: DAGVTQSPTHLIKTRGQQVTLRCSPKSGHDTVSWYQQALGQGPQFIFQYYEEEERQRGNFPDRFSGHQFPNYSSELNVNALLLGDSALYLCASRSSGTLQETQYFGPGTRLLVL.

This clone has more than one count but fewer than ten. The V call is TRBV25-1, the J call TRBJ1-6; TRBD1 aligns across 8 bases. Germline V CDR1 and CDR2: MGHDK, SYGVNS. Germline trimming cut 3 bases from V and 4 bases from J; bases unmatched to any gene: 5. The CDR3 spans 16 residues. This chain's CDR3 is CASSDTGGGYNSPLHF. In DNA, the CDR3 is TGTGCCAGCAGTGATACAGGGGGAGGATATAATTCACCCCTCCACTTT.

The chain carries TRBV2 and TRBJ2-2; the D call may be TRBD1 or TRBD2 (7 bases each). Per the germline V gene, CDR1 is SNHLY and CDR2 is FYNNEI. The CDR3 is 15 amino acids. Trimming took 8 bases from V and 6 from J, leaving 19 bases between them. The CDR3 coding sequence is TGTGCCAGCGGGACAGCGGGACACCCCCCCGGGGAGCTGTTTTTT. Translated: CASGTAGHPPGELFF.

V usage is TRBV6-5 and J usage is TRBJ2-3; maybe TRBD1 (6 bases). The CDR3 extends over 15 amino acids. Trimming cost V 8 bases and J 5 bases, with 20 bases left between them. Germline CDR1 and CDR2: MNHEY and SVGAGI. CDR3 DNA: TGTGCCAGCTGGAGGACAGTCGTAATGGTAGATACGCAGTATTTT. It codes for CASWRTVVMVDTQYF.

The chain is built from TRBV18 and TRBJ1-4; D not resolved. Germline assignment: CDR1 KGHSH and CDR2 LQKENI. The CDR3 is 14 amino acids. V was pared by 1 base and J by 8 bases, with 11 bases between. The CDR3 sequence is CASSPRQAEEKLFF. The CDR3, as DNA: TGTGCCAGCTCACCACGACAAGCGGAGGAAAAACTGTTTTTT.

This clone was detected only once. The V call is TRBV9, the J call TRBJ2-2, with TRBD1 as a possible D gene (6 bases). V gave up 4 bases and J gave up 4 bases, with 11 bases separating them. Germline CDR1 and CDR2: SGDLS and YYNGEE. This CDR3 contains 14 residues. CDR3 DNA sequence: TGTGCCAGCAGCAGACAGACAGGCACCGGGGAGCTGTTTTTT. Amino acids: CASSRQTGTGELFF. Combining the CDR3 with reference TRBV9 and TRBJ2-2 gives the whole variable domain DSGVTQTPKHLITATGQRVTLRCSPRSGDLSVYWYQQSLDQGLQFLIQYYNGEERAKGNILERFSAQQFPDLHSELNLSSLELGDSALYFCASSRQTGTGELFFGEGSRLTVL.

The chain carries TRBV15 and TRBJ1-5, with a possible D match to TRBD1 (6 bases). CDR1 LNHNV and CDR2 YYDKDF come from the germline V gene (reference sequence). The CDR3 runs 14 residues. Trimming left V 5 bases short and J 7 bases short, with 15 bases between. The CDR3 region has the DNA TGTGCCACCAGCCCTCGGACAGTAGTGCAGCCCCAGCATTTT. This codes for CATSPRTVVQPQHF.

This clone was observed a few times. J is TRBJ2-1 and V is TRBV24-1, with D possibly matching TRBD1 (5 bases). This CDR3 is built from 16 residues. Trimming removed 3 bases from V and 4 bases from J, with 15 bases in between. Germline CDR1 is KGHDR and CDR2 is SFDVKD. This CDR3 reads CATSDTTGERYNEQFF. The CDR3 DNA reads TGTGCCACCAGTGATACAACAGGTGAGAGGTACAATGAGCAGTTCTTC.

This clone was picked up one time. J is TRBJ1-5 and V is TRBV19; D remains ambiguous. V lost 8 bases, J lost 0 bases, and 14 bases lay in between. Per germline, CDR1 LNHDA and CDR2 SQIVND (reference sequence). This CDR3 is built from 15 residues. The CDR3 here is CASWESFHSNQPQHF. The CDR3 DNA is TGTGCCAGTTGGGAATCTTTTCATAGCAATCAGCCCCAGCATTTT.

The CDR3 is CASSYASGATDTQYF. In nucleotides, the CDR3 is TGTGCCAGCAGTTACGCTAGCGGGGCCACAGATACGCAGTATTTT. The chain combines TRBV6-2 or TRBV6-3 with TRBJ2-3, with 9 bases lining up with TRBD2. This CDR3 has 15 amino acids. Trimming removed 2 bases from V and 2 bases from J; junction bases left unmatched: 2. The germline gives CDR1 MNHEY, CDR2 SVGEGT.

This rearrangement joins TRBV5-4 to TRBJ2-1; the match to TRBD2 covers 8 bases. V dropped 4 bases and J dropped 4; count of bases not matched to a gene: 7. Germline V gives CDR1 SGHNT, CDR2 YYREEE (reference sequence). The CDR3 totals 15 residues. In DNA form, the CDR3 reads TGTGCCAGCAGCCCGCCCACTAGCGGTTACAATGAGCAGTTCTTC. It yields the protein CASSPPTSGYNEQFF.

This chain uses TRBV6-5 with TRBJ1-5; D might be TRBD1 (6 bases). The CDR3 extends over 15 amino acids. V dropped 6 bases and J dropped 3 bases, with 15 bases sitting between them. Germline values: CDR1 MNHEY, CDR2 SVGAGI. The CDR3 spells CASSQIQGYNQPQHF. CDR3 sequence (DNA): TGTGCCAGCAGCCAAATACAGGGTTACAATCAGCCCCAGCATTTT.

This clone was detected only a few times. The genes are TRBV3-1 (or the pseudogene TRBV3-2) and TRBJ1-6; D unresolved. The CDR3 is 13 amino acids. V dropped 1 base and J dropped 9 bases, with 7 bases sitting between them. The germline V gene has CDR1 LGHDT and CDR2 YNNKEL (reference sequence). The CDR3 loop is CASSQGVASPLHF. CDR3 in DNA: TGTGCCAGCAGCCAAGGGGTGGCTTCACCCCTCCACTTT.

This rearrangement joins TRBV7-2 to TRBJ2-6, with D uncertain. The V end lost 2 bases, the J end lost 2 bases, and 1 base lay between the germline ends. The CDR3 consists of 13 residues. Germline CDR1 and CDR2: SGHTA and FQGNSA. CDR3 in DNA: TGTGCCAGCAGCTTAACTGGGGCCAACGTCCTGACTTTC. Its protein product is CASSLTGANVLTF.

The V and J genes are TRBV6-2 or TRBV6-3 and TRBJ1-5, with 7 bases that match TRBD1. V lost 4 bases, J lost 7 bases, and 7 bases stayed unmatched. This CDR3 is built from 14 residues. Germline values: CDR1 MNHEY, CDR2 SVGEGT. CDR3 residues: CASSLSRGMQPQHF. CDR3 nucleotides: TGTGCCAGCAGTTTAAGCAGGGGGATGCAGCCCCAGCATTTT.